This is a list of T cell receptor beta chains from one sample in a study of T cells in Graves' hyperthyroidism and ophthalmopathy. One entry per CDR3 protein, called by TCRdb with MiXCR from the multiplex PCR reads. The table records around 690,000 distinct CDR3 sequences, about a fifth of them present only once. The sequenced material came from blood. The receptors shown here come from a man aged 25-45 years with Graves' ophthalmopathy. Each CDR3 is given with its conserved first and last residue. The D gene is left open where the match is weak. Where a row states a size, it is once, few, many or the class of an expanded clone; other rows omit it.

>TRBV28|TRBJ2-1|NA|many
TGTGCCAGCAGTTTATCGGAAGGGACCCCGGGATACAATGAGCAGTTCTTC
CASSLSEGTPGYNEQFF
>TRBV27|TRBJ2-7|NA|few
TGTGCCAGCAGTTTATCGACGTTTCGGGAGCAGTACTTC
CASSLSTFREQYF
>TRBV10-3|TRBJ2-3|NA|NA
TGTGCCATCGACGGACGCGATACGCAGTATTTT
CAIDGRDTQYF
>TRBV5-1|TRBJ2-3|TRBD2|few
TGCGCCAGCAGCTTGGGGGGACTAGCGGGAGATGATACGCAGTATTTT
CASSLGGLAGDDTQYF
>TRBV6-5|TRBJ2-3|TRBD2|NA
TGTGCCAGCAGTTTCCCCAATTCCCCTAGCGGCATCACAGATACGCAGTATTTT
CASSFPNSPSGITDTQYF
>TRBV18|TRBJ1-1|TRBD1|NA
TGTGCCAGCTCACCACCGGGACAGCCGGCGAGGGCTTTCTTT
CASSPPGQPARAFF
>TRBV29-1|TRBJ1-1|TRBD1|NA
TGCAGCGCCGGGACAGTTGAAGCTTTCTTT
CSAGTVEAFF
>TRBV14|TRBJ2-5|NA|few
TGTGCCAGCAGCCAAGCCCTGACACGATTCCAAGAGACCCAGTACTTC
CASSQALTRFQETQYF
>TRBV6-5|TRBJ1-1|NA|NA
TGTGCCAGCAGTTACGGGCAGGGGTTTCGAGCTTTCTTT
CASSYGQGFRAFF
>TRBV6-1|TRBJ1-2|TRBD1|few
TGTGCCAGCAAGACAGGGGGACTTGGCTACACCTTC
CASKTGGLGYTF
>TRBV5-1|TRBJ1-6|NA|NA
TGCGCCAGCAGCTTGGAGGGGCCCGGGGGTTCACCCCTCCACTTT
CASSLEGPGGSPLHF
>TRBV5-6|TRBJ1-2|NA|NA
TGTGCCAGCAGCCGTTCCACAGGGTTCTATGGCTACACCTTC
CASSRSTGFYGYTF
>TRBV9|TRBJ1-2|NA|NA
TGTGCCAGCAGCGTAGACCAGGCCTATGGCTACACCTTC
CASSVDQAYGYTF
>TRBV12-3/TRBV12-4|TRBJ2-3|NA|NA
TGTGCCAGCAGTTTAGGTCCAGCTAGCACAGATACGCAGTATTTT
CASSLGPASTDTQYF
>TRBV20-1|TRBJ2-7|TRBD1|few
TGCAGTGCCCTGGTTCAGGGGGCTGACGAGCAGTACTTC
CSALVQGADEQYF
>TRBV28|TRBJ1-3|NA|NA
TGTGCCAGCAGCCTCGGACAGAAGTTTGGAAACACCATATATTTT
CASSLGQKFGNTIYF
>TRBV5-1|TRBJ2-1|NA|many
TGCGCCAGCAGCTTGGTAGCGACTGGGAATATAGGTGAGCAGTTCTTC
CASSLVATGNIGEQFF